This T cell receptor beta chain was identified in a study of blood T cell repertoires in COVID-19. Study as a whole: The United States, Italy and Spain were the sources of the acute and convalescent COVID-19 samples. From T cells, B-cell-depleted T cells, or PBMCs came the material, which was cDNA or gDNA.

Per the original data handling: The assay estimated nucleated cells by amplifying reference gene primers. Data came from immunoSEQ multiplex PCR; TCRdb stores just in-frame clones and leaves some out. D and trimming come from the DNA, and the V and J calls and clone size come from that table. The data hold 60,000 to 90,000 clones, with approximately 90% observed a single time. This CDR3 spans 13 amino acids. Trimming took off 6 bases at V and 2 bases at J, with 10 bases between the two ends. Per the germline V gene, CDR1 is LGHDT and CDR2 is YNNKEL (reference sequence). Sequenced sample: peripheral blood. This clonotype originated in a woman of 80 years or more with active or convalescent COVID-19. The genes are TRBV3-1 (or the pseudogene TRBV3-2) and TRBJ1-2, with D uncertain. The CDR3 nucleotides are TGTGCCAGCAGTTTTACACCAAACTATGGCTACACCTTC. It encodes CASSFTPNYGYTF.